The 14 T cell receptor beta chains listed next were all sequenced from one sample in a study of T cells in localized non-small cell lung cancer. Only in-frame clones appear in the TCRdb table, and some are missing; sequencing was by immunoSEQ multiplex PCR. The data show roughly 23,000 clones, with about 90% seen just once and around 7% held by the top ten. The material was peripheral blood, obtained before any cancer treatment. These receptors originate from a male donor aged 60 or over with stage I squamous cell lung carcinoma.

This chain connects TRBV13 to TRBJ2-5; 10 positions match TRBD2. V shed 1 base and J 4 bases; nucleotides not matched to a gene: 6. The CDR3 consists of 16 residues. Germline loops: CDR1 PRHDT, CDR2 FYEKMQ (reference sequence). DNA for the CDR3: TGTGCCAGCAGCTTAGCCCCTAGCGGGGGTCTAGAGACCCAGTACTTC. This gives the protein CASSLAPSGGLETQYF.

This chain connects TRBV5-6 to TRBJ1-3; tentatively, D is TRBD1 (5 bases). Germline CDR1 SGHDT, CDR2 YYEEEE. The CDR3 spans 18 residues. Trimming pared 4 bases from V and 0 bases from J, leaving 20 bases between. The CDR3 spells CASSLRPGFFFSGNTIYF. The CDR3 DNA reads TGTGCCAGCAGCCTTAGGCCAGGGTTCTTCTTCTCTGGAAACACCATATATTTT.

This chain connects TRBV4-3 to TRBJ2-7, with D perhaps matching TRBD1 (5 bases). Germline V CDR1 and CDR2: LGHNA, YSLEER. This CDR3 is built from 14 residues. Trimming cost V 0 bases and J 12 bases, with 18 bases left between them. The CDR3 spells CASSQERQIGVTYF. The CDR3 coding sequence is TGCGCCAGCAGCCAAGAAAGGCAGATAGGGGTCACGTACTTC.

J is TRBJ2-2 and V is TRBV9; TRBD2 agrees at 9 bases. The CDR3 is 16 amino acids. Germline CDR1 and CDR2: SGDLS and YYNGEE. Trimming at V came to 3 bases and at J to 5 bases, leaving 8 bases not matched to a gene. The chain's CDR3 is CASSALAGVGTGELFF. The CDR3 DNA follows: TGTGCCAGCAGCGCCTTAGCGGGGGTTGGGACCGGGGAGCTGTTTTTT.

The genes are TRBV5-4 and TRBJ2-5, with a tentative D call TRBD1 (5 bases). The CDR3 loop spans 16 amino acids. V lost 3 bases, J lost 0 bases, and 15 bases lay in between. Germline CDR1 and CDR2: SGHNT and YYREEE (reference sequence). The CDR3 spells CASSYYQGGHQETQYF. As DNA, the CDR3 is TGTGCCAGCAGCTACTATCAGGGTGGACACCAAGAGACCCAGTACTTC.

The gene calls are TRBV9 and TRBJ1-3; D unclear. The CDR3 contains 15 residues. Trimming removed 4 bases at V and 0 bases at J, with 11 bases between. The germline V gene has CDR1 SGDLS and CDR2 YYNGEE. The CDR3 DNA is TGTGCCAGCAGCTCGACTGACAACTCTGGAAACACCATATATTTT. Protein: CASSSTDNSGNTIYF.

The chain combines TRBV30 with TRBJ2-3, with D hard to call. Trimming pared 0 bases from V and 3 bases from J, leaving 10 bases between. The germline V gene has CDR1 GTSNPN and CDR2 SVGIG (reference sequence). This CDR3 region has 14 residues. The CDR3 bases are TGTGCCTGGAGTGTACCCATACGAACAGATACGCAGTATTTT. This gives the protein CAWSVPIRTDTQYF.

The chain joins TRBV9 to TRBJ2-3; D call uncertain. The length of the CDR3 is 15 residues. The V and J ends lost 6 bases and 0 bases respectively, with 14 bases between them. Germline assignment: CDR1 SGDLS and CDR2 YYNGEE. The CDR3 here is CASTSGRASTDTQYF. Written as DNA, the CDR3 is TGTGCCAGCACCTCCGGGCGAGCTAGCACAGATACGCAGTATTTT.

The rearrangement joins TRBV5-1 to TRBJ1-6; a weak D match, TRBD1 (6 bases). The ends were cut back, 5 bases at V and 15 bases at J, with 15 bases in the middle. The CDR3 spans 12 residues. Germline V gene sequence: CDR1 SGHRS, CDR2 YFSETQ. The chain's CDR3 is CASSPLGQLLHF. In DNA form, the CDR3 reads TGCGCCAGCAGTCCCCTAGGACAGCTCCTCCACTTT.

The rearrangement links TRBV30 to TRBJ1-5; D not resolved. Germline CDR1 reads GTSNPN; CDR2 reads SVGIG (reference sequence). The CDR3 extends over 13 amino acids. V lost 2 bases, J lost 3 bases, and 8 bases lay in between. CDR3 sequence reads: CAWSLTVNQPQHF. The CDR3 DNA reads TGTGCCTGGAGTCTTACGGTCAATCAGCCCCAGCATTTT.

The rearrangement uses TRBV27 and TRBJ1-2, with D maybe TRBD1 (5 bases). Deletions cut 2 bases from V and 0 bases from J, with 13 bases between. The germline V gene encodes CDR1 MNHEY and CDR2 SMNVEV (reference sequence). The CDR3 is made up of 16 amino acids. The CDR3 DNA sequence: TGTGCCAGCAGTTTAGCCCCAGGGATTACTAACTATGGCTACACCTTC. Protein sequence: CASSLAPGITNYGYTF.

This chain joins TRBV11-2 and TRBJ1-4; 7 bases are shared with TRBD1. V lost 5 bases to trimming and J lost 15 bases; unmatched junction nucleotides: 12. Germline CDR1 SGHAT, CDR2 FQNNGV. The CDR3 covers 13 residues. The CDR3 spells CASSPPGGQLMFF. CDR3 sequence (DNA): TGTGCCAGCAGCCCCCCGGGGGGACAGTTAATGTTTTTT.

The chain is built from TRBV18 and TRBJ1-2; D ambiguous. Trimming took 6 bases from V and 3 from J, leaving 26 bases between them. The CDR3 has 18 residues. Germline loops: CDR1 KGHSH, CDR2 LQKENI. The CDR3 nucleotides are TGTGCCAGCTCTTTTCCTTTCGGCTCTCCATCCGTCCACTATGGCTACACCTTC. As protein: CASSFPFGSPSVHYGYTF.

The chain combines TRBV6-1 with TRBJ1-2, with D possibly TRBD1 on 5 matching bases. The CDR3 loop spans 14 amino acids. In germline, CDR1 is MNHNS, CDR2 SASEGT. V dropped 2 bases and J dropped 5 bases, with 12 bases sitting between them. The CDR3 sequence is CASSEMQGPYGYTF. DNA of the CDR3: TGTGCCAGCAGTGAAATGCAGGGCCCTTATGGCTACACCTTC.